The rows below give T cell receptor beta chains drawn from one sample of a study of identical twins. TCRdb re-analysed the 5' RACE reads in MiXCR, keeping a single row per CDR3 protein. The sample holds approximately 690,000 distinct CDR3 sequences, around 6% seen once. The sample was naive T cells sorted from blood. These receptors all stem from a young man in good health. Each CDR3 is given with its conserved first and last residue. Each record gives: J gene, V gene, CDR3 protein.

j_call: TRBJ2-1; v_call: TRBV10-3; cdr3_aa: CAISADPSHEQFF
j_call: TRBJ2-1; v_call: TRBV3-1; cdr3_aa: CASSQPAKRLADEQFF
j_call: TRBJ2-7; v_call: TRBV7-8; cdr3_aa: CASSETGEQYF
j_call: TRBJ2-5; v_call: TRBV18; cdr3_aa: CASTRRGEETQYF
j_call: TRBJ2-1; v_call: TRBV27; cdr3_aa: CASSLSSGGADEQFF
j_call: TRBJ1-5; v_call: TRBV12-3/TRBV12-4; cdr3_aa: CASSLPGQGEHF
j_call: TRBJ2-3; v_call: TRBV4-2; cdr3_aa: CASSQGLAGGGDTQYF
j_call: TRBJ2-5; v_call: TRBV20-1; cdr3_aa: CSASGGTSGQTQYF
j_call: TRBJ2-2; v_call: TRBV5-1; cdr3_aa: CASSFFQANTGELFF
j_call: TRBJ2-3; v_call: TRBV12-3/TRBV12-4; cdr3_aa: CASSFVRGGDTQYF
j_call: TRBJ2-5; v_call: TRBV19; cdr3_aa: CASSKASSETQYF
j_call: TRBJ1-1; v_call: TRBV5-1; cdr3_aa: CASSPRGTGENTEAFF
j_call: TRBJ2-1; v_call: TRBV7-2; cdr3_aa: CASSPRAGLVPNEQFF
j_call: TRBJ2-5; v_call: TRBV12-3/TRBV12-4; cdr3_aa: CASSRLAEETQYF
j_call: TRBJ2-1; v_call: TRBV7-9; cdr3_aa: CASSLPRNSEQFF
j_call: TRBJ2-5; v_call: TRBV5-1; cdr3_aa: CASSQGDQETQYF
j_call: TRBJ2-1; v_call: TRBV10-1; cdr3_aa: CASSVGLAGGRNEQFF
j_call: TRBJ2-1; v_call: TRBV6-1; cdr3_aa: CASRARLGNEQFF
j_call: TRBJ1-4; v_call: TRBV25-1; cdr3_aa: CASSGLREKLFF
j_call: TRBJ2-2; v_call: TRBV20-1; cdr3_aa: CSAASGAGELFF
j_call: TRBJ2-1; v_call: TRBV29-1; cdr3_aa: CSDKGGTYNEQFF
j_call: TRBJ1-1; v_call: TRBV5-5; cdr3_aa: CASSWSGGSTNTEAFF
j_call: TRBJ2-4; v_call: TRBV10-3; cdr3_aa: CAISESGKNIQYF
j_call: TRBJ2-7; v_call: TRBV7-2; cdr3_aa: CASSLDSHTEQYF
j_call: TRBJ2-5; v_call: TRBV7-2; cdr3_aa: CASSFAGSGGETQYF
j_call: TRBJ2-5; v_call: TRBV10-3; cdr3_aa: CAISDGYQETQYF
j_call: TRBJ1-4; v_call: TRBV5-1; cdr3_aa: CASSRHRDRGLTNEKLFF
j_call: TRBJ2-7; v_call: TRBV5-1; cdr3_aa: CASSEAVTYEQYF
j_call: TRBJ2-2; v_call: TRBV30; cdr3_aa: CAWKMDTGELFF